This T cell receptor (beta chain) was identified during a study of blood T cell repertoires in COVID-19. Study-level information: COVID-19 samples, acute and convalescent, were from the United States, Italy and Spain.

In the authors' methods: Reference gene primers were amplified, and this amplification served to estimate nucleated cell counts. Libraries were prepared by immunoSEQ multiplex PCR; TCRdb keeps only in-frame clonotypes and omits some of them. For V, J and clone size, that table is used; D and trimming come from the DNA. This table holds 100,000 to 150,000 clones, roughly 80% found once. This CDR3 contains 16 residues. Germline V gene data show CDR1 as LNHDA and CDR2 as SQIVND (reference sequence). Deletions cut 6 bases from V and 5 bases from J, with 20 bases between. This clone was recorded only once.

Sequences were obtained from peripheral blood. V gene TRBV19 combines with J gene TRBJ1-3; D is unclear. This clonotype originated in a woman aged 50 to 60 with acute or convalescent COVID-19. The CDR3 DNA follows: TGTGCCAGTAGGACCAATAACGGGATCAACAGAAACACCATATATTTT. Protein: CASRTNNGINRNTIYF. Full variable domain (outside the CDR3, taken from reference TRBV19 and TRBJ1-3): DGGITQSPKYLFRKEGQNVTLSCEQNLNHDAMYWYRQDPGQGLRLIYYSQIVNDFQKGDIAEGYSVSREKKESFPLTVTSAQKNPTAFYLCASRTNNGINRNTIYFGEGSWLTVV.